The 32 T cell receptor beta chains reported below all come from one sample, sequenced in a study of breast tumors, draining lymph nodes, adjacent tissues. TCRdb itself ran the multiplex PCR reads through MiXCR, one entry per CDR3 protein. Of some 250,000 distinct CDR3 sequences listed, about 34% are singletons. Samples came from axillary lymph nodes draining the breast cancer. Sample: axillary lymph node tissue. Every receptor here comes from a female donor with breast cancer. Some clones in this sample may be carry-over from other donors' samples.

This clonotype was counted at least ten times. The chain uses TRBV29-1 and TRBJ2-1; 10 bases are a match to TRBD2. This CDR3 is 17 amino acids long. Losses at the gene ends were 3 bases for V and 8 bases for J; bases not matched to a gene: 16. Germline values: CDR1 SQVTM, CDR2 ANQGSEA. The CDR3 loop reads CSVDSGGASGSFDEQFF. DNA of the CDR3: TGCAGCGTTGACTCCGGGGGTGCTAGCGGGAGTTTCGATGAGCAGTTCTTC.

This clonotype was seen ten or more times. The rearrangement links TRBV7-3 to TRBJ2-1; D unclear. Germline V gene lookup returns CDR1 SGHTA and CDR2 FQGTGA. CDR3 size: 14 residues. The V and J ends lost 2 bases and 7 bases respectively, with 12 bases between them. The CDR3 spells CASSLLGPRNEQFF. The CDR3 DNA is TGTGCCAGCAGCTTACTAGGGCCGCGGAATGAGCAGTTCTTC.

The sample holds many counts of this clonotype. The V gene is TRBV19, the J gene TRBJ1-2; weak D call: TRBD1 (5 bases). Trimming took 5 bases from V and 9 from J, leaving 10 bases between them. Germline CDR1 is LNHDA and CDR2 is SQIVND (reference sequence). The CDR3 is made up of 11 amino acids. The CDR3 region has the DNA TGTGCCAGTAGTTTTGGGGGAAGCTACACCTTC. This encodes CASSFGGSYTF. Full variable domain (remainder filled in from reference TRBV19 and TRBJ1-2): DGGITQSPKYLFRKEGQNVTLSCEQNLNHDAMYWYRQDPGQGLRLIYYSQIVNDFQKGDIAEGYSVSREKKESFPLTVTSAQKNPTAFYLCASSFGGSYTFGSGTRLTVV.

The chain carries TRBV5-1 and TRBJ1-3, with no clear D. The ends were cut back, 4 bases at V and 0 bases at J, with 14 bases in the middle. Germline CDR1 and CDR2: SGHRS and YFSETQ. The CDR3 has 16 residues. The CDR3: CASSPDLASSGNTIYF. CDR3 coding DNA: TGCGCCAGCAGCCCGGACCTGGCGAGCTCTGGAAACACCATATATTTT.

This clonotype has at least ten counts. In DNA, the CDR3 is TGTGCCAGCAGCTTACACAGGCCTGGAAACACCATATATTTT. Translating it yields CASSLHRPGNTIYF. The rearrangement joins TRBV12-3 or TRBV12-4 to TRBJ1-3, with a weak D call TRBD1 (5 bases). The V end lost 6 bases, the J end lost 2 bases, and 11 bases lay between the germline ends. This CDR3 is 14 amino acids long.

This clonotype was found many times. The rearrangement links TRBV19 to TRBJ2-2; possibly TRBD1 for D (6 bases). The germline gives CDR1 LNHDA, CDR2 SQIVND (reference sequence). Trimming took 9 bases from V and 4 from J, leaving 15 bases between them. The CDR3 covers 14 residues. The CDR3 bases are TGTGCCAGCTCCTCGGGACATCTCACCGGGGAGCTGTTTTTT. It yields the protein CASSSGHLTGELFF.

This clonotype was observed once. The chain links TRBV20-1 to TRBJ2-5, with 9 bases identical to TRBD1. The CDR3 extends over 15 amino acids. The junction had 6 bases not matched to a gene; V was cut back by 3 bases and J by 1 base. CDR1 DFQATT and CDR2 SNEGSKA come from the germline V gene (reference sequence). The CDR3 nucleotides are TGCAGTGCTAGTCACACAGGGGGCCCCCAAGAGACCCAGTACTTC. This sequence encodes CSASHTGGPQETQYF.

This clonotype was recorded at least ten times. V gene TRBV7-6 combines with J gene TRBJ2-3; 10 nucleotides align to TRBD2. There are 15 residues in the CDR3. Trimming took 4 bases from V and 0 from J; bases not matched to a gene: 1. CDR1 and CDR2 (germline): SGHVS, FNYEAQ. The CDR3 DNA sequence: TGTGCCAGCAGCTGGACTAGCGGTAGCACAGATACGCAGTATTTT. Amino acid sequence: CASSWTSGSTDTQYF. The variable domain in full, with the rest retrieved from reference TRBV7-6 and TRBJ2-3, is GAGVSQSPRYKVTKRGQDVALRCDPISGHVSLYWYRQALGQGPEFLTYFNYEAQQDKSGLPNDRFSAERPEGSISTLTIQRTEQRDSAMYRCASSWTSGSTDTQYFGPGTRLTVL.

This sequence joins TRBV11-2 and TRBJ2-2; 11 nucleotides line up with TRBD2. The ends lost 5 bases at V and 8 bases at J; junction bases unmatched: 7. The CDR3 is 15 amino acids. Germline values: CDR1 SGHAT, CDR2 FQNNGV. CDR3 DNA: TGTGCCAGCAGCACCCGACTAGCGGGAACGGGGGAGCTGTTTTTT. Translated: CASSTRLAGTGELFF.

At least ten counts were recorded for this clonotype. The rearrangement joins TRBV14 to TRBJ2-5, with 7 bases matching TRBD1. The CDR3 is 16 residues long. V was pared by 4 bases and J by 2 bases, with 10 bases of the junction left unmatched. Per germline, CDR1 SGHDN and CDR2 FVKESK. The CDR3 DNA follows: TGTGCCAGCAGCCCTAGGTACCGGGACAGACAAGAGACCCAGTACTTC. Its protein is CASSPRYRDRQETQYF.

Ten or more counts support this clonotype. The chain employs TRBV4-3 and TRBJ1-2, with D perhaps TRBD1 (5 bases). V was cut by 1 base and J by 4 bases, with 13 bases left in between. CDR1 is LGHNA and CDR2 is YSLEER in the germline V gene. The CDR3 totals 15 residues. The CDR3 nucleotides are TGCGCCAGCAGCCAAGGGATCAGGGACGGCTATGGCTACACCTTC. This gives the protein CASSQGIRDGYGYTF.

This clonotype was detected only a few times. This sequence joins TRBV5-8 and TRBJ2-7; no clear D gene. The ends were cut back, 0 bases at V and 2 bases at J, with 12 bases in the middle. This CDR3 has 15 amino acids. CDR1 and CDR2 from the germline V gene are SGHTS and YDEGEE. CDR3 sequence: CASSLVLTSTYEQYF. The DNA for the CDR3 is TGTGCCAGCAGCTTGGTTCTCACGTCGACCTACGAGCAGTACTTC.

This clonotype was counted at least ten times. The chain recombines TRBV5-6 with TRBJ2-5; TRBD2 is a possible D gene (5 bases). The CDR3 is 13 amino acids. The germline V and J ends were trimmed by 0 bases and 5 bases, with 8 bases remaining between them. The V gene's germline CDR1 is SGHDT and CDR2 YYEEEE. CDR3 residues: CASSLGPGETQYF. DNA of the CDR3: TGTGCCAGCAGCTTGGGACCGGGGGAGACCCAGTACTTC.

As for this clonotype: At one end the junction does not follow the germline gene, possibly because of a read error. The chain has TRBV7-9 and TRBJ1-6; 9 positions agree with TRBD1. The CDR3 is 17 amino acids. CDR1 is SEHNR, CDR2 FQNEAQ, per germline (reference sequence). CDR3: CASSAIIQGAERSPLHF. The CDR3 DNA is TGCGCCAGCAGCGCTATCATACAGGGGGCTGAGCGGTCACCCCTCCACTTT.

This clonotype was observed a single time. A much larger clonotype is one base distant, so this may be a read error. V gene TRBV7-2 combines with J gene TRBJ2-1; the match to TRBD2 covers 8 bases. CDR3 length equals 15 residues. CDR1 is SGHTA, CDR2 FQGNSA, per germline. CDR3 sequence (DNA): TGTGCCAGCAGCTTCTCCGGGGGGGTCTACAATGAGCAGCTCTTC. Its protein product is CASSFSGGVYNEQLF.

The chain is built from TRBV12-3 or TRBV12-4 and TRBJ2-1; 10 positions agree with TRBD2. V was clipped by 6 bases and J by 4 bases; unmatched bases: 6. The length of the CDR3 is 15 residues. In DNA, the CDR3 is TGTGCCAGCAGCTATGGGACTAGCGAATACAATGAGCAGTTCTTC. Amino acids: CASSYGTSEYNEQFF.

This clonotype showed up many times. Written as DNA, the CDR3 is TGTGCCAACCAACAGGATAGCAATCAGCCCCAGCATTTT. It encodes CANQQDSNQPQHF. The chain is built from TRBV10-3 and TRBJ1-5; weak D call: TRBD1 (5 bases). With 10 bases removed from V and 0 bases from J, the gap between germline ends came to 10 bases. Germline V gives CDR1 ENHRY, CDR2 SYGVKD. The CDR3 contains 13 residues.

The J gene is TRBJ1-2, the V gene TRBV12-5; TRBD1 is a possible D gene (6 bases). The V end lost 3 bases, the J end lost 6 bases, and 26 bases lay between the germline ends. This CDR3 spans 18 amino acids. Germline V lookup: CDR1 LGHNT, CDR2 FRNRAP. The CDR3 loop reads CASGFVPTTDSSLDGYTF. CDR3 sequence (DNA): TGTGCTAGTGGTTTCGTTCCCACAACGGACAGTTCCCTGGATGGCTACACCTTC.

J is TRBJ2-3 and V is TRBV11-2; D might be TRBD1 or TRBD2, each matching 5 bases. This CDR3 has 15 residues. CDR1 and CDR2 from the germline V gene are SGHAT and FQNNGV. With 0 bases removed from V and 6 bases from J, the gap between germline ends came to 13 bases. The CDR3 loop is CASSLDGALVDTQYF. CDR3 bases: TGTGCCAGCAGCTTAGACGGGGCCCTAGTCGATACGCAGTATTTT.

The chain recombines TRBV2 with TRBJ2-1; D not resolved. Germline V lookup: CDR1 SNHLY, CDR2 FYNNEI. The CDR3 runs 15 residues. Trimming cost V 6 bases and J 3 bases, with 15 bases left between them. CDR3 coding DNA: TGTGCCAGCAGCGCCGGGTGGTATGGCTACAATGAGCAGTTCTTC. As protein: CASSAGWYGYNEQFF. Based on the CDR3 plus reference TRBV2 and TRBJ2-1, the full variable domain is EPEVTQTPSHQVTQMGQEVILRCVPISNHLYFYWYRQILGQKVEFLVSFYNNEISEKSEIFDDQFSVERPDGSNFTLKIRSTKLEDSAMYFCASSAGWYGYNEQFFGPGTRLTVL.

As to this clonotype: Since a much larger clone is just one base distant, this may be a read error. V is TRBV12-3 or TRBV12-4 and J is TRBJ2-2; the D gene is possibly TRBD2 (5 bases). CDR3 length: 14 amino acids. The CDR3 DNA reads TGTGCCAGCAGTTTAAACAGAAATATCGGGGAGCTGCTTTTT. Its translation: CASSLNRNIGELLF.

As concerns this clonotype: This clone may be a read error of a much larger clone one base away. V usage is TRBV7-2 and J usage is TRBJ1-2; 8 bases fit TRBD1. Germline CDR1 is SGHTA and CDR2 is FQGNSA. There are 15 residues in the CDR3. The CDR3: CASSTPTGVTHGYPF. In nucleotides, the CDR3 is TGTGCCAGCAGCACCCCGACAGGGGTGACACATGGCTACCCCTTC.

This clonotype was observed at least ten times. This CDR3 is CASSRGLAGGSSYEQYF. In DNA form, the CDR3 reads TGTGCCAGCAGCCGGGGACTAGCGGGAGGGAGCTCCTACGAGCAGTACTTC. This chain connects TRBV7-3 to TRBJ2-7; 16 nucleotides match TRBD2. The trim removed 5 bases at V and 0 bases at J, leaving 4 bases unmatched. This CDR3 region has 17 residues. Per germline, CDR1 SGHTA and CDR2 FQGTGA. Looking up the rest from reference TRBV7-3 and TRBJ2-7 gives the full variable domain: GAGVSQTPSNKVTEKGKYVELRCDPISGHTALYWYRQSLGQGPEFLIYFQGTGAADDSGLPNDRFFAVRPEGSVSTLKIQRTERGDSAVYLCASSRGLAGGSSYEQYFGPGTRLTVT.

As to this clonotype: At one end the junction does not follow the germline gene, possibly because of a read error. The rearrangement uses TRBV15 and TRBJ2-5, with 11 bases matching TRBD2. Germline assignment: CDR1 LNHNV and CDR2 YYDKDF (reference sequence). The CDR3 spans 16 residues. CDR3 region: CATSREGASGRQTQCF. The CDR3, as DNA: TGTGCCACCAGCAGAGAAGGGGCTAGCGGGAGGCAGACCCAGTGCTTC.

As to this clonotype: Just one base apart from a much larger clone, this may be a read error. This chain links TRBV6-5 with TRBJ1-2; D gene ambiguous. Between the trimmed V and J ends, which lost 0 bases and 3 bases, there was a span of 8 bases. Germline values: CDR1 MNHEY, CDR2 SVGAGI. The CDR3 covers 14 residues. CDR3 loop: CASSYSIDHYGYTF. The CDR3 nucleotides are TGTGCCAGCAGTTACTCCATAGATCACTATGGCTACACCTTC.

In nucleotides, the CDR3 is TGTGCCAGCAGTTACCTCGGGACAGGGGCCAACGTCCTGACTTTC. It translates to CASSYLGTGANVLTF. The chain joins TRBV6-5 to TRBJ2-6, with D possibly matching TRBD1 (6 bases). The germline gives CDR1 MNHEY, CDR2 SVGAGI. V gave up 2 bases and J gave up 4 bases, with 9 bases separating them. The CDR3 totals 15 residues.

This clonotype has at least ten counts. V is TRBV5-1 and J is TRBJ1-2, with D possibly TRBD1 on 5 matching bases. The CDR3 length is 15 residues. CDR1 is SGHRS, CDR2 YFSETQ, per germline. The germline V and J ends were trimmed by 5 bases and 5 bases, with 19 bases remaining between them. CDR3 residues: CASRLGQGSFYGYTF. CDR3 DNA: TGCGCCAGCAGACTAGGTCAGGGCAGTTTTTATGGCTACACCTTC.

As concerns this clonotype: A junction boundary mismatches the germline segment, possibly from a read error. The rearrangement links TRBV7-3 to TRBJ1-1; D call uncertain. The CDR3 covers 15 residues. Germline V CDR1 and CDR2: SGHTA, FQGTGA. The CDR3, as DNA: TGTGCCAGCAGCCCCGACCCCCTCGGGAACACTGAAGCTATCTTT. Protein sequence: CASSPDPLGNTEAIF.

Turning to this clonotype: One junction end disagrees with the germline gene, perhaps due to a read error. CDR3 loop: CASSPGLADPGYNEQLF. DNA for the CDR3: TGTGCCAGTAGTCCCGGACTAGCGGACCCGGGCTACAATGAGCAGCTCTTC. The rearrangement joins TRBV19 to TRBJ2-1; 10 bases align to TRBD2. Germline CDR1 reads LNHDA; CDR2 reads SQIVND (reference sequence). The CDR3 is 17 residues long.

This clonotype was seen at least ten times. Here the CDR3 reads CASSLKRASYNEQFF. The DNA for the CDR3 is TGTGCCAGCAGCTTGAAGAGGGCCTCCTACAATGAGCAGTTCTTC. V and J are TRBV7-3 and TRBJ2-1, with a possible D match to TRBD2 (5 bases). CDR3 size: 15 residues. V was trimmed by 3 bases and J by 0 bases, leaving 9 bases between them. Germline loops: CDR1 SGHTA, CDR2 FQGTGA.

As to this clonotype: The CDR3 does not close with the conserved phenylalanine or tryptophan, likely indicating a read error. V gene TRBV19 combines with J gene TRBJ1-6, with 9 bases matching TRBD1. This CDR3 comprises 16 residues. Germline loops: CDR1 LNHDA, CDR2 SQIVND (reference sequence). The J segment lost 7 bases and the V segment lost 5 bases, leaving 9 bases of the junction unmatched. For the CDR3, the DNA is TGTGCCAGTAGTCCTGGGACAGGGATCGGAAATTCACCCCTCCACTCT. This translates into CASSPGTGIGNSPLHS.

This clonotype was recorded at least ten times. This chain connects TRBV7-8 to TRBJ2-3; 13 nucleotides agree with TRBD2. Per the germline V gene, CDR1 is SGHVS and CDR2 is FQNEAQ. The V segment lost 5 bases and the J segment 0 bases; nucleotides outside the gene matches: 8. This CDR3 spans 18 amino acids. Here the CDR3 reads CASSIRLAGGSSTDTQYF. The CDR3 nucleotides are TGTGCCAGCAGCATTCGACTAGCGGGGGGCTCTAGCACAGATACGCAGTATTTT. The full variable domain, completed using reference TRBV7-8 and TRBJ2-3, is GAGVSQSPRYKVAKRGQDVALRCDPISGHVSLFWYQQALGQGPEFLTYFQNEAQLDKSGLPSDRFFAERPEGSVSTLKIQRTQQEDSAVYLCASSIRLAGGSSTDTQYFGPGTRLTVL.